This TCR beta chain was captured by sequencing in a study of T-cell reconstitution after alpha-beta-depleted transplantation in children. V was clipped by 5 bases and J by 1 base, with 17 bases between them. The CDR3 is made up of 16 amino acids. From germline, CDR1 is MDHEN and CDR2 SYDVKM. Overall study findings and caveats: Diversity and T-cell counts at one year after transplant derived mostly from new T cells. Day-60 TCRbeta diversity that was high in some patients was derived from surviving recipient T cells and thymic progenitors. Reportedly, roughly two months post-transplant, alpha-beta T cells arose from several hundred expanded graft clones.

This clonotype was seen repeatedly, ten times or more. What it recognizes is unknown. A TCRbeta library incorporating unique molecular identifiers was prepared. Via MiXCR, TCRdb re-called the PCR reads, giving one row per CDR3 protein. This table holds roughly 110,000 distinct CDR3 sequences, about 9.3% found once. V is TRBV28 and J is TRBJ1-1, with D possibly matching TRBD1 (5 bases). The source of this sequence is a boy between 2 and 10 years old with acute lymphoblastic leukemia, due to receive a stem cell transplant. The specimen comprised PBMCs, sampled before TCRalphabeta/CD19-depleted stem cell transplant. The CDR3 is CASSPLGVQKNTEAFF. The CDR3 coding sequence is TGTGCCAGCAGTCCCCTGGGGGTCCAAAAGAACACTGAAGCTTTCTTT.